One and the same sample provided the 24 T cell receptor beta chains below, sequenced in a study of blood T cell repertoires in COVID-19. TCRdb keeps only in-frame clones here, not all; method: immunoSEQ multiplex PCR. The data hold approximately 20,000 clones, with over 80% observed a single time. Sequences were obtained from peripheral blood. Receptors were obtained from a human donor in a cohort sampled during active COVID-19.

The chain links TRBV5-1 to TRBJ2-5; maybe TRBD2 (6 bases). Germline V CDR1 and CDR2: SGHRS, YFSETQ. The CDR3 loop spans 13 amino acids. V lost 6 bases to trimming and J lost 2 bases, with 11 bases between them. The CDR3 DNA reads TGCGCCAGCACCCCTGGGGGGCAAGAGACCCAGTACTTC. Amino acid sequence: CASTPGGQETQYF.

The count of this clone is one. V usage is TRBV18 and J usage is TRBJ2-2; D gene uncertain. CDR3 length: 12 amino acids. CDR1 is KGHSH and CDR2 is LQKENI in the germline V gene. The germline V and J ends were trimmed by 2 bases and 10 bases, with 8 bases remaining between them. CDR3: CASSPVGEELFF. The CDR3 nucleotides are TGTGCCAGCTCACCAGTGGGCGAGGAGCTGTTTTTT. Looking up the rest from reference TRBV18 and TRBJ2-2 gives the full variable domain: NAGVMQNPRHLVRRRGQEARLRCSPMKGHSHVYWYRQLPEEGLKFMVYLQKENIIDESGMPKERFSAEFPKEGPSILRIQQVVRGDSAAYFCASSPVGEELFFGEGSRLTVL.

This clone showed up just once. V gene TRBV6-5 combines with J gene TRBJ2-2; TRBD1 is a possible D gene (6 bases). V gave up 5 bases and J gave up 3 bases, with 13 bases separating them. The CDR3 consists of 15 residues. Germline V gene sequence: CDR1 MNHEY, CDR2 SVGAGI. CDR3: CASSRQVRDTGELFF. The CDR3 coding sequence is TGTGCCAGCAGTAGACAGGTACGGGACACCGGGGAGCTGTTTTTT.

The chain has TRBV19 and TRBJ2-3, with TRBD1 matching 8 bases. The CDR3 is 15 amino acids. Germline CDR1 and CDR2: LNHDA and SQIVND (reference sequence). V shed 9 bases, J shed 4 bases, and the junction held 12 bases outside the gene matches. The CDR3: CASHPGRGLPDTQYF. The CDR3 DNA reads TGTGCCAGCCACCCAGGCAGGGGGCTTCCAGATACGCAGTATTTT. Based on the CDR3 plus reference TRBV19 and TRBJ2-3, the full variable domain is DGGITQSPKYLFRKEGQNVTLSCEQNLNHDAMYWYRQDPGQGLRLIYYSQIVNDFQKGDIAEGYSVSREKKESFPLTVTSAQKNPTAFYLCASHPGRGLPDTQYFGPGTRLTVL.

This clone has only one observation. This chain connects TRBV9 to TRBJ2-3; 10 nucleotides match TRBD1. Germline CDR1 and CDR2: SGDLS and YYNGEE. CDR3 length: 17 residues. The ends lost 3 bases at V and 2 bases at J; junction bases unmatched: 9. The CDR3 here is CASSATPGQGFTDTQYF. The CDR3 bases are TGTGCCAGCAGCGCAACGCCGGGACAGGGGTTCACAGATACGCAGTATTTT.

The V call is TRBV24-1, the J call TRBJ2-2; D perhaps matches TRBD1 (6 bases). The CDR3 contains 16 residues. The V and J ends lost 4 bases and 2 bases respectively, with 13 bases between them. In germline, CDR1 is KGHDR, CDR2 SFDVKD. The CDR3 DNA sequence: TGTGCCACCAGTGACCCTGACAGGAGTAACACCGGGGAGCTGTTTTTT. Encoded protein: CATSDPDRSNTGELFF.

This clone was seen only once. The rearrangement links TRBV19 to TRBJ2-7; D is unclear. Germline lookup yields CDR1 LNHDA and CDR2 SQIVND (reference sequence). Deletions cut 5 bases from V and 2 bases from J, with 7 bases between. This CDR3 has 12 amino acids. The CDR3 nucleotides read TGTGCCAGTAGTGGGCAAGCCTACGAGCAGTACTTC. It is translated as CASSGQAYEQYF.

The CDR3 reads CASSFGTYNTEAFF. CDR3 DNA: TGTGCCAGCAGTTTCGGGACATATAACACTGAAGCTTTCTTT. The genes are TRBV27 and TRBJ1-1; a possible D gene is TRBD1 (6 bases). In germline, CDR1 is MNHEY, CDR2 SMNVEV (reference sequence). V lost 3 bases to trimming and J lost 2 bases, with 10 bases between them. The CDR3 consists of 14 residues.

The V gene is TRBV21-1, the J gene TRBJ2-7; TRBD2, the D gene given by the table, was not confirmed from the DNA. TRBV21-1 is noted as a pseudogene. The CDR3 is 18 residues long. CDR3 bases: TGTGCCAGCAGCAAATGGGATAGCGGGAGGCTAAGCTCCTACGAGCAGTACTTC. This gives the protein CASSKWDSGRLSSYEQYF.

This clone was seen once. The chain has TRBV7-3 and TRBJ2-2; D is perhaps TRBD1 (5 bases). Trimming removed 4 bases from V and 6 bases from J, with 15 bases in between. The CDR3 loop spans 15 amino acids. CDR1 and CDR2 from the germline V gene are SGHTA and FQGTGA. CDR3 in DNA: TGTGCCAGCAGCTCAGCGCCAGGGCTCCCCGGGGAGCTGTTTTTT. Translating gives CASSSAPGLPGELFF.

This clone has a single count. The rearrangement joins TRBV28 to TRBJ2-7; tentative D call: TRBD2 (5 bases). Trimming pared 10 bases from V and 2 bases from J, leaving 12 bases between. Germline assignment: CDR1 MDHEN and CDR2 SYDVKM. This CDR3 is built from 12 residues. The CDR3 is CATGVGTYEQYF. The CDR3, as DNA: TGTGCCACCGGGGTTGGAACCTACGAGCAGTACTTC.

The chain has TRBV27 and TRBJ2-4; 7 nucleotides line up with TRBD1. The length of the CDR3 is 12 residues. From germline, CDR1 is MNHEY and CDR2 SMNVEV (reference sequence). V lost 9 bases, J lost 4 bases, and 3 bases stayed unmatched. The CDR3 region has the DNA TGTGCCAGTAGGGGACAGAAAAACATTCAGTACTTC. Translated, it gives CASRGQKNIQYF.

The genes are TRBV5-5 and TRBJ1-5; 8 bases agree with TRBD1. V lost 3 bases and J lost 5; bases outside the gene matches: 7. Per germline, CDR1 SGHKS and CDR2 YYEKEE (reference sequence). CDR3 length equals 15 residues. The DNA for the CDR3 is TGTGCCAGCAGCTCCCACCGGACAGGGTATCAGCCCCAGCATTTT. This sequence encodes CASSSHRTGYQPQHF.

This clone came up once. The V and J genes are TRBV15 and TRBJ2-5; D is unresolved. V lost 0 bases to trimming and J lost 2 bases, with 13 bases between them. Germline V gene lookup returns CDR1 LNHNV and CDR2 YYDKDF (reference sequence). The CDR3 has 16 amino acids. The CDR3 DNA follows: TGTGCCACCAGCAGAGATCATCCCCGGGTTCAAGAGACCCAGTACTTC. This codes for CATSRDHPRVQETQYF. Full variable domain (outside the CDR3, taken from reference TRBV15 and TRBJ2-5): DAMVIQNPRYQVTQFGKPVTLSCSQTLNHNVMYWYQQKSSQAPKLLFHYYDKDFNNEADTPDNFQSRRPNTSFCFLDIRSPGLGDTAMYLCATSRDHPRVQETQYFGPGTRLLVL.

The chain joins TRBV19 to TRBJ1-5; D gene uncertain. Germline CDR1 and CDR2: LNHDA and SQIVND (reference sequence). V lost 6 bases and J lost 7, with 10 bases in between. There are 12 residues in the CDR3. The CDR3 DNA reads TGTGCCAGTAGCGTCTCCAGGCAGCCCCAGCATTTT. Translated: CASSVSRQPQHF.

The genes are TRBV28 and TRBJ1-5, with 8 bases lining up with TRBD1. The V segment lost 7 bases and the J segment 7 bases; nucleotides outside the gene matches: 15. Germline CDR1 is MDHEN and CDR2 is SYDVKM. The CDR3 contains 16 residues. The CDR3 DNA sequence: TGTGCCAGCACCCCCCTTCCAGGACAGGGCGGACAGCCCCAGCATTTT. Its protein product is CASTPLPGQGGQPQHF. The variable domain in full, with the rest retrieved from reference TRBV28 and TRBJ1-5, is DVKVTQSSRYLVKRTGEKVFLECVQDMDHENMFWYRQDPGLGLRLIYFSYDVKMKEKGDIPEGYSVSREKKERFSLILESASTNQTSMYLCASTPLPGQGGQPQHFGDGTRLSIL.

The J gene is TRBJ1-5, the V gene TRBV7-8; 7 bases line up with TRBD1. The CDR3 extends over 18 amino acids. V lost 1 base and J lost 4; bases outside the gene matches: 13. Germline lookup yields CDR1 SGHVS and CDR2 FQNEAQ. In DNA, the CDR3 is TGTGCCAGCAGCTTAGAAGTTTTGACAGGGACCTCAAATCAGCCCCAGCATTTT. This codes for CASSLEVLTGTSNQPQHF.

The CDR3: CASSTGTGVQPQHF. The CDR3 DNA follows: TGTGCCAGCAGTACCGGGACAGGGGTTCAGCCCCAGCATTTT. The gene calls are TRBV2 and TRBJ1-5, with TRBD1 matching over 10 bases. Trimming cost V 5 bases and J 6 bases; bases outside gene matches: 4. Per germline, CDR1 SNHLY and CDR2 FYNNEI. The CDR3 has 14 residues.

J is TRBJ2-7 and V is TRBV3-1 (or the pseudogene TRBV3-2); TRBD2 matches at 11 bases. The CDR3 loop spans 15 amino acids. J gave up 5 bases and V 1 base, and 4 bases lay outside the gene matches. Looked up from germline, CDR1 is LGHDT and CDR2 is YNNKEL (reference sequence). CDR3 sequence reads: CASSQGTSGRNEQYF. The CDR3 coding sequence is TGTGCCAGCAGCCAAGGTACTAGCGGGAGAAACGAGCAGTACTTC.

The chain links TRBV21-1 to TRBJ2-3; the listed D gene, TRBD2, was not tested against the DNA. TRBV21-1 is labeled a pseudogene. The length of the CDR3 is 16 residues. CDR3 loop: CASRKREGFSTDTQYF. The CDR3, as DNA: TGTGCCAGCAGGAAACGGGAAGGGTTTAGCACAGATACGCAGTATTTT.

V and J are TRBV19 and TRBJ1-5, with 9 bases aligning to TRBD1. CDR1 and CDR2 (germline): LNHDA, SQIVND (reference sequence). This CDR3 is 14 amino acids long. The V segment lost 3 bases and the J segment 6 bases; nucleotides outside the gene matches: 3. The CDR3 sequence is CASSITGGGQPQHF. The CDR3 DNA follows: TGTGCCAGTAGTATTACAGGGGGCGGTCAGCCCCAGCATTTT. Drawing the rest from reference TRBV19 and TRBJ1-5, the complete variable domain is DGGITQSPKYLFRKEGQNVTLSCEQNLNHDAMYWYRQDPGQGLRLIYYSQIVNDFQKGDIAEGYSVSREKKESFPLTVTSAQKNPTAFYLCASSITGGGQPQHFGDGTRLSIL.

The chain combines TRBV23-1 with TRBJ2-7; 15 bases fit TRBD2. TRBV23-1 is designated an ORF whose function remains uncertain. J was trimmed by 3 bases and V by 9 bases; bases with no gene match: 21. The CDR3 consists of 20 residues. CDR3 nucleotides: TGCGCCAGACACACACAGACACGGACTAGCGGGAGGGCCGACATCTACGAGCAGTACTTC. Protein sequence: CARHTQTRTSGRADIYEQYF.

The V gene is TRBV19, the J gene TRBJ1-2, with D unclear. V lost 5 bases and J 4 bases, leaving 23 bases between the germline ends. CDR1 is LNHDA and CDR2 is SQIVND in the germline V gene (reference sequence). This CDR3 is built from 17 residues. In nucleotides, the CDR3 is TGTGCCAGTAGTCCTGAGGCCTATTTTTCGAGGCTCTATGGCTACACCTTC. It is translated as CASSPEAYFSRLYGYTF.

This chain joins TRBV5-4 and TRBJ1-1; 11 bases are shared with TRBD1. This CDR3 region has 15 residues. V lost 3 bases and J lost 7; bases outside the gene matches: 8. The germline V gene has CDR1 SGHNT and CDR2 YYREEE (reference sequence). CDR3 in amino acids: CASSSGQGALREAFF. The CDR3 DNA reads as TGTGCCAGCAGCTCCGGACAGGGGGCATTACGTGAAGCTTTCTTT.